One and the same sample provided the 14 T cell receptor beta chains below, sequenced in a study of T-cell reconstitution after alpha-beta-depleted transplantation in children. TCRbeta library construction was performed incorporating unique molecular identifiers. TCRdb independently ran MiXCR on the PCR reads; one entry per CDR3 protein. The sample holds about 830,000 distinct CDR3 sequences, roughly 15% seen once. Material: PBMCs, mostly from graft donor cells, obtained 360 days after TCRalphabeta/CD19-depleted stem cell transplant. These receptors were obtained from a male patient aged 10 to 17 who had a stem cell transplant for acute lymphoblastic leukemia, so the T cells may come from the graft donor.

This clonotype was counted at least ten times. This sequence joins TRBV5-1 and TRBJ2-5; TRBD2 agrees at 8 bases. CDR1 and CDR2 (germline): SGHRS, YFSETQ. Trimming cost V 1 base and J 2 bases; bases outside gene matches: 10. CDR3 length: 17 residues. CDR3: CASSLYPTSGSQETQYF. The CDR3, as DNA: TGCGCCAGCAGCTTGTACCCTACTAGCGGCTCTCAAGAGACCCAGTACTTC.

CDR3 nucleotide sequence: TGCAGTGCAGGGCGAAAGATAGAGACCCAGTACTTC. It is translated as CSAGRKIETQYF. The gene calls are TRBV20-1 and TRBJ2-5; D is unclear. This CDR3 has 12 amino acids. Germline lookup yields CDR1 DFQATT and CDR2 SNEGSKA (reference sequence). The V end was cut by 6 bases, the J end by 4 bases, with 12 bases between.

The V gene is TRBV10-3, the J gene TRBJ2-7, with 7 bases identical to TRBD1. J lost 0 bases, V lost 8 bases, and 7 bases had no gene match. The CDR3 runs to 14 residues. Germline V gives CDR1 ENHRY, CDR2 SYGVKD. CDR3 nucleotides: TGTGCCATCCGAGGGGGACAGAGCTCCTACGAGCAGTACTTC. This encodes CAIRGGQSSYEQYF.

This clonotype was seen more than once but under ten times. The J gene is TRBJ2-1, the V gene TRBV7-9; D perhaps matches TRBD1 (6 bases). This CDR3 region has 16 residues. From germline, CDR1 is SEHNR and CDR2 FQNEAQ (reference sequence). Trimming stripped 6 bases from V and 4 bases from J, with 19 bases between. In nucleotides, the CDR3 is TGTGCCAGCAGTTCGAGTAGGGACATCGGATACAATGAGCAGTTCTTC. This encodes CASSSSRDIGYNEQFF.

In this sample, this clonotype turned up a few times. This chain connects TRBV7-2 to TRBJ2-7, with 8 bases matching TRBD2. Germline V lookup: CDR1 SGHTA, CDR2 FQGNSA. Unmatched junction bases numbered 12, after V lost 2 bases and J lost 6 bases. This CDR3 has 16 amino acids. Written as DNA, the CDR3 is TGTGCCAGCAGCTTAACGGCGGTCGGACTAGCTGGCGAGCAGTACTTC. Encoded protein: CASSLTAVGLAGEQYF.

The rearrangement joins TRBV23-1 to TRBJ2-1; TRBD1 aligns across 9 bases. TRBV23-1 is flagged as an ORF with uncertain function. The CDR3 runs 20 residues. J lost 6 bases, V lost 4 bases, and 22 bases had no gene match. For the CDR3, the DNA is TGCGCCAGCAGTCCAATTAGGACAGGGGATTTCGATTTGGGATTCAATGAGCAGTTCTTC. It translates to CASSPIRTGDFDLGFNEQFF.

This clonotype was counted many times. The J gene is TRBJ2-1, the V gene TRBV11-3, with D tentatively TRBD2 (6 bases). V lost 1 base and J lost 2, with 9 bases in between. In germline, CDR1 is SGHNT, CDR2 YENEEA. The CDR3 sequence is 15 residues long. The CDR3 DNA follows: TGTGCCAGCAGCTTAGGGGGAGGAACCTACAATGAGCAGTTCTTC. As protein: CASSLGGGTYNEQFF.

This rearrangement joins TRBV4-2 to TRBJ2-3, with D tentatively TRBD2 (5 bases). The CDR3 has 13 residues. The germline V gene encodes CDR1 LGHNA and CDR2 YNFKEQ. With 6 bases removed from V and 5 bases from J, the gap between germline ends came to 12 bases. The CDR3 DNA reads as TGTGCCAGCAGGCCACTAGAGGTAGATACGCAGTATTTT. This translates into CASRPLEVDTQYF.

This clonotype was detected ten times or more. The chain combines TRBV12-3 or TRBV12-4 with TRBJ2-1; 8 nucleotides match TRBD1. This CDR3 is built from 13 residues. J lost 10 bases, V lost 5 bases, and 7 bases had no gene match. The chain's CDR3 is CASSRTGIQEQFF. In DNA form, the CDR3 reads TGTGCCAGCAGTCGGACAGGGATACAGGAGCAGTTCTTC.

The rearrangement joins TRBV4-1 to TRBJ2-7, with D tentatively TRBD2 (6 bases). Per germline, CDR1 MGHRA and CDR2 YSYEKL. CDR3 size: 17 residues. With 1 base removed from V and 2 bases from J, the gap between germline ends came to 18 bases. The DNA for the CDR3 is TGCGCCAGCAGCCAAGCTTACGGTGGGGGGAATGCCTACGAGCAGTACTTC. Residues: CASSQAYGGGNAYEQYF.

This clonotype has just a few counts. This chain uses TRBV21-1 with TRBJ2-7; the table assigns TRBD1, which was not confirmed against the DNA. TRBV21-1 is a pseudogene segment. The CDR3 extends over 14 amino acids. CDR3 coding DNA: TGTGCCAGCAGCAAGCAGGGGGACCCCTGCGAGCAGTACTTC. Amino acid sequence: CASSKQGDPCEQYF.

As regards this clonotype: A much larger clone lies a single base off, so this may be a read error. The conserved final phenylalanine or tryptophan is absent from the CDR3, which likely points to a read error. This chain joins TRBV25-1 and TRBJ2-5; 7 nucleotides agree with TRBD2. V lost 5 bases to trimming and J lost 4 bases; unmatched junction nucleotides: 13. From germline, CDR1 is MGHDK and CDR2 SYGVNS. The CDR3 covers 16 residues. DNA for the CDR3: TGTGCCAGCAGTCCGTCCCGGGACTACCTCACAGAGACCCAGTACATC. Its translation is CASSPSRDYLTETQYI.

The rearrangement links TRBV11-2 to TRBJ2-1; TRBD1 agrees at 8 bases. After removal of 1 base from V and 4 bases from J, the junction contained 6 bases not matched to a gene. The CDR3 runs 16 residues. The germline CDR1 and CDR2 sequences are SGHAT and FQNNGV. The CDR3 region has the DNA TGTGCCAGCAGCTTAGTACCAGGGGGCGCTTACAATGAGCAGTTCTTC. Amino acid sequence: CASSLVPGGAYNEQFF.

In DNA, the CDR3 is TGCAGCGTTGTCCCGGGACAGGGACCCGAGCAGTACTTC. It specifies CSVVPGQGPEQYF. The genes are TRBV29-1 and TRBJ2-7; 9 bases agree with TRBD1. J lost 6 bases, V lost 4 bases, and 7 bases had no gene match. Germline V gene sequence: CDR1 SQVTM, CDR2 ANQGSEA. The CDR3 totals 13 residues.